This is a list of T cell receptor beta chains from one sample in a study of T cell responses to AZD1222 COVID-19 vaccine. Libraries were prepared by immunoSEQ multiplex PCR; TCRdb keeps only in-frame clonotypes and omits some of them. The table includes under 20,000 clones, roughly 76% detected once. Source: peripheral blood, taken 28 days after the second AZD1222 dose. The receptors were sampled from an adult who received the AZD1222 COVID-19 vaccine. Each CDR3 is given with its conserved first and last residue. The D gene is left open where the match is weak. Clone size is not always given. Where it is, it says once, few, many or a class for expanded clones.

j_gene	abundance	v_gene	d_gene	CDR3aa	CDR3nt
TRBJ2-3	few	TRBV6-6	TRBD1	CASSHREDRAWSSTDTQYF	TGTGCCAGCAGTCACCGGGAAGACAGGGCCTGGTCTAGCACAGATACGCAGTATTTT
TRBJ2-2	-	TRBV10-1	TRBD1	CASSAYRGRGDTGELFF	TGCGCCAGCAGTGCCTACAGGGGGCGAGGGGACACCGGGGAGCTGTTTTTT
TRBJ2-2	-	TRBV7-2	-	CASSLRIGELFF	TGTGCCAGCAGCTTAAGGATCGGGGAGCTGTTTTTT
TRBJ2-3	-	TRBV4-3	-	CASSETGRSYTDTQYF	TGCGCCAGCAGCGAGACAGGACGCTCGTACACAGATACGCAGTATTTT
TRBJ2-5	-	TRBV9	-	CASSHREETQYF	TGTGCCAGCAGCCATAGGGAAGAGACCCAGTACTTC
TRBJ1-2	few	TRBV11-2	-	CASSFRVLLRRLNGYTF	TGTGCCAGCAGCTTTCGAGTCCTCCTAAGGCGGCTTAATGGCTACACCTTC
TRBJ2-7	-	TRBV6-2/TRBV6-3	TRBD2	CASSYPSGNNEQYF	TGTGCCAGCAGTTACCCTAGCGGGAACAACGAGCAGTACTTC
TRBJ2-5	-	TRBV7-3	-	CASSLSVGETQYF	TGTGCCAGCAGCTTATCTGTTGGGGAGACCCAGTACTTC
TRBJ2-2	-	TRBV7-3	-	CASSQNRNTGELFF	TGTGCCAGCAGCCAAAACAGGAACACCGGGGAGCTGTTTTTT
TRBJ1-2	-	TRBV5-6	TRBD1	CASSLASIRDSEPPYGYTF	TGTGCCAGCAGCTTGGCCAGCATAAGGGACAGCGAACCTCCCTATGGCTACACCTTC
TRBJ2-7	-	TRBV30	-	CAWARGNYEQYF	TGTGCCTGGGCAAGGGGGAACTACGAGCAGTACTTC